This T cell receptor (beta chain) is drawn from a study of patients and donors after allogeneic stem cell transplantation. TCRdb re-called the RT-PCR reads with MiXCR, one entry per CDR3 protein. There are over 5,500 distinct CDR3 sequences in the sample; approximately 12% occur only once, and around half lies in the top ten. This clonotype was recorded at least ten times. Per the germline V gene, CDR1 is DFQATT and CDR2 is SNEGSKA (reference sequence). This CDR3 has 16 amino acids. The V gene lost 1 base and the J gene lost 4 bases, with 18 bases spanning the gap. The V gene is TRBV20-1, the J gene TRBJ2-3; D perhaps matches TRBD2 (6 bases). The TCR comes from a human donor who was either an allogeneic HSCT recipient or a stem cell or donor lymphocyte infusion donor (not recorded which). It is not recorded whose cells these are; they may come from a transplant donor. The sequenced sample consisted of blood, either unsorted or a sorted T cell fraction (not recorded which). The CDR3 DNA sequence: TGCAGTGCTAGAGTCCTCATGCGGGACGGGTCAGATACGCAGTATTTT. Translation: CSARVLMRDGSDTQYF.